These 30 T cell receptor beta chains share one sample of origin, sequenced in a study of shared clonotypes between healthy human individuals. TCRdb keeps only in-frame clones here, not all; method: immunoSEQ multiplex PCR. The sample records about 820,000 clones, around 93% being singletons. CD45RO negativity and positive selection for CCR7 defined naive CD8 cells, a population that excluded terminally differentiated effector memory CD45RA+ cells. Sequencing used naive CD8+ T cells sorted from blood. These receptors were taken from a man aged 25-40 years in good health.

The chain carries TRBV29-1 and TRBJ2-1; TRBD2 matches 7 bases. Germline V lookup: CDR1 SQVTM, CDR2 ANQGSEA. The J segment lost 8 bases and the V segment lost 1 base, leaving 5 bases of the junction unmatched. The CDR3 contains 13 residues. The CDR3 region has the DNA TGCAGCGTTGAAGCCGGGACTAAAGATGAGCAGTTCTTC. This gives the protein CSVEAGTKDEQFF.

This chain's CDR3 is CASSQEAGAPGREAFF. CDR3 in DNA: TGTGCCAGCAGCCAAGAGGCCGGAGCCCCCGGACGGGAAGCTTTCTTT. V usage is TRBV14 and J usage is TRBJ1-1; D is unclear. Germline CDR1 and CDR2: SGHDN and FVKESK. This CDR3 region has 16 residues. The V end lost 0 bases, the J end lost 8 bases, and 19 bases lay between the germline ends.

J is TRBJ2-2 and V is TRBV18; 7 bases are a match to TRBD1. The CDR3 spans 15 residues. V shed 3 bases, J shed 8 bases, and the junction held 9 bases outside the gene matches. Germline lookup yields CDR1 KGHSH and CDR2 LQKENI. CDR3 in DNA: TGTGCCAGCTCACCCGGAGAGGGGGCGGCTGGGGAGCTGTTTTTT. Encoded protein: CASSPGEGAAGELFF.

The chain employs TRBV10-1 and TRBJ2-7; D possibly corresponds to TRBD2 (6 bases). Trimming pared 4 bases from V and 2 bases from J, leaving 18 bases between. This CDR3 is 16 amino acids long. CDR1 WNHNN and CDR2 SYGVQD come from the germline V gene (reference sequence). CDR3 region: CASSAGVRDSPYEQYF. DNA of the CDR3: TGCGCCAGCAGTGCGGGAGTACGGGACTCTCCCTACGAGCAGTACTTC.

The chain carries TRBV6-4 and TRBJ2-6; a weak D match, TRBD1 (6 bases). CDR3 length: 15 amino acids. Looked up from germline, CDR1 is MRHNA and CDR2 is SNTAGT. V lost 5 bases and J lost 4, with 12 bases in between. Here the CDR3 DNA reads TGTGCCAGCAGTAATTGGGGGCTCGGGGCCAACGTCCTGACTTTC. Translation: CASSNWGLGANVLTF.

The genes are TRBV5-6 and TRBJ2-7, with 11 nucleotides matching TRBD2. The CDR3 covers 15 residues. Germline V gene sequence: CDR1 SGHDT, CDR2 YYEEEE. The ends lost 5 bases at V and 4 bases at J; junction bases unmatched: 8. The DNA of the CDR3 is TGTGCCAGCAGGGTCGGGACTAGCGGCCGATACGAGCAGTACTTC. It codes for CASRVGTSGRYEQYF. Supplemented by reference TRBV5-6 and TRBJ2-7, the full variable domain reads DAGVTQSPTHLIKTRGQQVTLRCSPKSGHDTVSWYQQALGQGPQFIFQYYEEEERQRGNFPDRFSGHQFPNYSSELNVNALLLGDSALYLCASRVGTSGRYEQYFGPGTRLTVT.

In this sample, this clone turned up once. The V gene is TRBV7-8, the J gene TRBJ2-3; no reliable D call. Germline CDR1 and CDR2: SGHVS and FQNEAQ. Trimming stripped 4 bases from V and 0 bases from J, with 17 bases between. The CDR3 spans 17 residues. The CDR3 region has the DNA TGTGCCAGCAGCTCCCCAGTTGCCGCTGTAAGCACAGATACGCAGTATTTT. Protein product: CASSSPVAAVSTDTQYF.

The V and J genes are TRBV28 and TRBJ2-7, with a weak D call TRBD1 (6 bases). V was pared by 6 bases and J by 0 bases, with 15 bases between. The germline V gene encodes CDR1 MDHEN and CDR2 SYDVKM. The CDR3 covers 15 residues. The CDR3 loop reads CASSSPAGDSYEQYF. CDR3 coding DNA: TGTGCCAGCAGCTCCCCCGCAGGGGACTCCTACGAGCAGTACTTC.

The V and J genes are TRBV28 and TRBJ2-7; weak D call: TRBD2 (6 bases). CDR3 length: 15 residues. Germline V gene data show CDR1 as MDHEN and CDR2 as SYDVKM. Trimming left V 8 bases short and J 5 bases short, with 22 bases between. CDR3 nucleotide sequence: TGTGCCAGCGTACCCCGGGGGTTGAGTCTCGACGAGCAGTACTTC. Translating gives CASVPRGLSLDEQYF.

In DNA, the CDR3 is TGTGCCAGCAGTGAGGATACTAGCGGCTACAATGAGCAGTTCTTC. This sequence encodes CASSEDTSGYNEQFF. The chain uses TRBV2 and TRBJ2-1; TRBD2 matches 8 bases. The V segment lost 3 bases and the J segment 3 bases; nucleotides outside the gene matches: 4. Germline CDR1 SNHLY, CDR2 FYNNEI. This CDR3 spans 15 amino acids.

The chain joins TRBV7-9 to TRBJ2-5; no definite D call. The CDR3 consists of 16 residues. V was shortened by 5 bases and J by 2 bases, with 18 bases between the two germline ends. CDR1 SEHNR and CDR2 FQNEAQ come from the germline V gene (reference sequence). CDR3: CASSPARLEQQETQYF. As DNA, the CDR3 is TGTGCCAGCAGCCCCGCCCGCCTCGAGCAGCAAGAGACCCAGTACTTC.

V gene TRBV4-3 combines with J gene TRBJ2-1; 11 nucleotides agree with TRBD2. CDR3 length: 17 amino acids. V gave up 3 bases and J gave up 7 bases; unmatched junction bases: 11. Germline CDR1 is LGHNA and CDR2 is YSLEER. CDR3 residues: CASSQTRTSGSNNEQFF. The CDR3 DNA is TGCGCCAGCAGCCAGACCAGAACTAGCGGGAGTAATAATGAGCAGTTCTTC.

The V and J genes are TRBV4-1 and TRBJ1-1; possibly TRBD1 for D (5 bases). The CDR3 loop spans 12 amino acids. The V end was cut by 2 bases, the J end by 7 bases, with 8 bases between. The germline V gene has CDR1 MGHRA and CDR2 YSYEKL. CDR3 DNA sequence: TGCGCCAGCAGCCAACAGGGAAATGAAGCTTTCTTT. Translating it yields CASSQQGNEAFF.

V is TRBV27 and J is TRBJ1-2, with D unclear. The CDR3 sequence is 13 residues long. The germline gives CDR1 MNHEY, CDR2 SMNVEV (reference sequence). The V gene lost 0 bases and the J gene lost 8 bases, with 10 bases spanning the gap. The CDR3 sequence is CASSLSGSKGYTF. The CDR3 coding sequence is TGTGCCAGCAGTTTATCGGGTTCCAAGGGCTACACCTTC.

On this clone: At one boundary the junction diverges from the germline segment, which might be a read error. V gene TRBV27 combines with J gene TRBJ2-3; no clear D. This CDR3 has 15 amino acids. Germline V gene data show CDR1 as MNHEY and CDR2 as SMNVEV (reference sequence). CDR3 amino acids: CASSLSPASTDTQYF. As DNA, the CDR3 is TGTGCCAGCAGTCTATCCCCCGCTAGCACAGATACGCAGTATTTT.

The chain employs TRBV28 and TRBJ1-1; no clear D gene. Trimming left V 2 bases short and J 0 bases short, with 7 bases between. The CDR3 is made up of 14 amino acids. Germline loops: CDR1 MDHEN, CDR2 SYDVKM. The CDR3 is CASSLTSLNTEAFF. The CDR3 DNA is TGTGCCAGCAGTTTAACCAGCTTGAACACTGAAGCTTTCTTT.

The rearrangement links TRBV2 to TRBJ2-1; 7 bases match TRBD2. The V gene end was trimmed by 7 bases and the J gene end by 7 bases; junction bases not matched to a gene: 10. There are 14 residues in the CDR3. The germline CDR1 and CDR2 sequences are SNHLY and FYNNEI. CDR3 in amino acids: CASKMREGLNEQFF. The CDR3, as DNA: TGTGCCAGCAAAATGAGGGAGGGCCTGAATGAGCAGTTCTTC.

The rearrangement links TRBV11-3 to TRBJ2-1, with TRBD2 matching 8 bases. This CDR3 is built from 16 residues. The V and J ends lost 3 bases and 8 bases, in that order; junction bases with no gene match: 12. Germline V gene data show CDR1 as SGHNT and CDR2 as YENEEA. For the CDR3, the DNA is TGTGCCAGCAGCTTGGGGGTCGGACTAGCTGGGTATGAGCAGTTCTTC. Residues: CASSLGVGLAGYEQFF.

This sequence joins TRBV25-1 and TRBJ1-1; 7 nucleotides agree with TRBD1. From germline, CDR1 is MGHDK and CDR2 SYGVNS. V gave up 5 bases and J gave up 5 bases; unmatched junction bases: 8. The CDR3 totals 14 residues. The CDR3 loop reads CASSKQGSDTEAFF. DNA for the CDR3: TGTGCCAGCAGTAAACAGGGGTCTGATACTGAAGCTTTCTTT.

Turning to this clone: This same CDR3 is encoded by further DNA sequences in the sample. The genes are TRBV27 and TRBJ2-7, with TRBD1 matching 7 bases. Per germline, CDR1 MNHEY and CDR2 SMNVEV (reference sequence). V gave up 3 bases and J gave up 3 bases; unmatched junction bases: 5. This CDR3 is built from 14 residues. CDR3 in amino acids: CASSLGQGVYEQYF. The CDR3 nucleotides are TGTGCCAGCAGTTTGGGGCAGGGGGTCTACGAGCAGTACTTC.

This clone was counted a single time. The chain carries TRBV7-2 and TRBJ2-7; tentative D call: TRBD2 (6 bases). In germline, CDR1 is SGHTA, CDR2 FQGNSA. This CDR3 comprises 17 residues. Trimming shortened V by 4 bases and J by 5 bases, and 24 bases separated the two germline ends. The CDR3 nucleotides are TGTGCCAGCAGCTCCTACTCATCTAGCGAGAGATTGGACGAGCAGTACTTC. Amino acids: CASSSYSSSERLDEQYF.

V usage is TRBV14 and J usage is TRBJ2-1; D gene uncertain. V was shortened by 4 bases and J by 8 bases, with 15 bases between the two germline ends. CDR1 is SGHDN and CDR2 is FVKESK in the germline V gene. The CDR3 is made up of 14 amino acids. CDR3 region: CASSRILREYEQFF. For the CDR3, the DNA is TGTGCCAGCAGCCGCATATTAAGGGAATATGAGCAGTTCTTC. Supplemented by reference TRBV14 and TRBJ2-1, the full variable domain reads EAGVTQFPSHSVIEKGQTVTLRCDPISGHDNLYWYRRVMGKEIKFLLHFVKESKQDESGMPNNRFLAERTGGTYSTLKVQPAELEDSGVYFCASSRILREYEQFFGPGTRLTVL.

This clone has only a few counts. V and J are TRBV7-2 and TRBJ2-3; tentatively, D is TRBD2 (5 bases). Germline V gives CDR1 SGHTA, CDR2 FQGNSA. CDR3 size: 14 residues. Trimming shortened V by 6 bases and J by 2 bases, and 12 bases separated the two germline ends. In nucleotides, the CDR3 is TGTGCCAGCAGTAGACTAATATCCACAGATACGCAGTATTTT. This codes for CASSRLISTDTQYF.

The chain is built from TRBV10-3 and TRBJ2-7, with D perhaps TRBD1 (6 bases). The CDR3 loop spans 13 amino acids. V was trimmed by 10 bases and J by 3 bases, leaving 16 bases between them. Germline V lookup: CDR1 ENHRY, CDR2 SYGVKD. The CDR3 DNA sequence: TGTGCCACCGGGACAAGGGTTGACTACGAGCAGTACTTC. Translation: CATGTRVDYEQYF.

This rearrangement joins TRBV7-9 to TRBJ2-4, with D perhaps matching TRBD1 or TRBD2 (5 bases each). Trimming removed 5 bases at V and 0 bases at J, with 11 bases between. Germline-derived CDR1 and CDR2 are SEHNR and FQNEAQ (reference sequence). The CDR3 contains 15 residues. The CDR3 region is CASSQGRGAKNIQYF. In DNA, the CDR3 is TGTGCCAGCAGCCAGGGTCGGGGAGCCAAAAACATTCAGTACTTC.

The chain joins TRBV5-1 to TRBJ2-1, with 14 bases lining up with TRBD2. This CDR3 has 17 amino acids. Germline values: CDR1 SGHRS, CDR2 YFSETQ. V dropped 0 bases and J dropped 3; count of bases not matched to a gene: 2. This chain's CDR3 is CASSLEGLAGGYNEQFF. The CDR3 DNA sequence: TGCGCCAGCAGCTTGGAAGGACTAGCGGGAGGCTACAATGAGCAGTTCTTC.

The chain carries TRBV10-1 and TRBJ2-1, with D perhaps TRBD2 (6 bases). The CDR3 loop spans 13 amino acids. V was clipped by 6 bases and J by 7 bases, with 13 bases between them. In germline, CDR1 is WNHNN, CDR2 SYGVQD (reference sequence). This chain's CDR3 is CASSPGGSNEQFF. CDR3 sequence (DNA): TGCGCCAGCAGCCCCGGAGGGAGTAATGAGCAGTTCTTC.

The CDR3 loop reads CASSFPPQFVRGASTLHF. CDR3 nucleotides: TGTGCCAGCAGTTTTCCCCCTCAATTCGTCCGGGGGGCCTCCACCCTCCACTTT. The chain joins TRBV28 to TRBJ1-6; D is possibly TRBD1 (6 bases). V lost 3 bases and J lost 14, with 29 bases in between. Looked up from germline, CDR1 is MDHEN and CDR2 is SYDVKM. The CDR3 is 18 residues long.

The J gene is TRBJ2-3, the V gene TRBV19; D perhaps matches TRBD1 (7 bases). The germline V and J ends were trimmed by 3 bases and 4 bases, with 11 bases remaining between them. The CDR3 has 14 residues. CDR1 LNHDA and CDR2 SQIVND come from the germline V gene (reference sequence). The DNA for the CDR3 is TGTGCCAGTAGTATCCCCAGGGGGGCAGATACGCAGTATTTT. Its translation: CASSIPRGADTQYF. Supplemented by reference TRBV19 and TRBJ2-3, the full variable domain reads DGGITQSPKYLFRKEGQNVTLSCEQNLNHDAMYWYRQDPGQGLRLIYYSQIVNDFQKGDIAEGYSVSREKKESFPLTVTSAQKNPTAFYLCASSIPRGADTQYFGPGTRLTVL.

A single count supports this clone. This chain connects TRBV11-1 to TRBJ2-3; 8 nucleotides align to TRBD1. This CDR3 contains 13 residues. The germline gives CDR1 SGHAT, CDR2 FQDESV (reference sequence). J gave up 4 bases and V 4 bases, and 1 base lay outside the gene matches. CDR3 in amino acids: CASSSGGPDTQYF. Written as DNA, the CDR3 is TGTGCCAGCAGCTCAGGGGGCCCAGATACGCAGTATTTT.